One sample yielded the 21 T cell receptor beta chains listed below, sequenced in a study of human T cells and chemical hapten exposure. Time point: pre-sensitization, week 0. The treatment was: therapeutic diphenylcyclopropenone sensitization with weekly scalp DPC. Via MiXCR, TCRdb re-called the RACE reads, giving one row per CDR3 protein. The sample lists fewer than 350,000 distinct CDR3 sequences; almost 8% were seen once. Source: whole blood, taken in connection with sensitization to the hapten diphenylcyclopropenone (DPC). The receptors stem from a young man with alopecia areata. Some clones in this sample may be carry-over from other donors' samples.

This clonotype was seen only a few times. V usage is TRBV20-1 and J usage is TRBJ2-2; perhaps TRBD1 as D (7 bases). Trimming took off 5 bases at V and 9 bases at J, with 13 bases between the two ends. Germline CDR1 and CDR2: DFQATT and SNEGSKA (reference sequence). The CDR3 is 12 residues long. DNA for the CDR3: TGCAGTGCTCTCAGGGGGGTTCGGGAGCTGTTTTTT. Translating it yields CSALRGVRELFF.

The rearrangement joins TRBV3-1 to TRBJ2-5; 9 bases are shared with TRBD2. CDR3 length: 12 amino acids. J lost 4 bases, V lost 6 bases, and 0 bases had no gene match. Germline CDR1 reads LGHDT; CDR2 reads YNNKEL (reference sequence). The CDR3 DNA follows: TGTGCCAGCAGGGGACTAGCAGAGACCCAGTACTTC. Encoded protein: CASRGLAETQYF.

This clonotype was recorded at least ten times. In nucleotides, the CDR3 is TGTGCCAGCAGTTTTTCTGCGAACACTGAAGCTTTCTTT. As protein: CASSFSANTEAFF. The chain joins TRBV12-3 or TRBV12-4 to TRBJ1-1; no clear D. The V and J ends lost 3 bases and 1 base respectively, with 6 bases between them. The CDR3 covers 13 residues.

This clonotype was detected ten times or more. The chain joins TRBV4-3 to TRBJ2-5; 12 bases are shared with TRBD2. The germline V gene has CDR1 LGHNA and CDR2 YSLEER. The CDR3 has 17 residues. V was pared by 0 bases and J by 5 bases, with 7 bases of the junction left unmatched. The CDR3 region has the DNA TGCGCCAGCAGCCAAGAGCTAGCGGGGGGGCCGGGTGAGACCCAGTACTTC. The encoded protein is CASSQELAGGPGETQYF.

This clonotype was observed a handful of times. The chain employs TRBV20-1 and TRBJ2-7, with 9 bases matching TRBD2. The germline V gene encodes CDR1 DFQATT and CDR2 SNEGSKA (reference sequence). Losses at the gene ends were 1 base for V and 5 bases for J; bases not matched to a gene: 9. There are 15 residues in the CDR3. CDR3 nucleotide sequence: TGCAGTGCTAGAGTAAGGGTTAGCGGGGGTGACGAGCAGTACGTC. Protein product: CSARVRVSGGDEQYV.

The V gene is TRBV10-3, the J gene TRBJ2-2; D gene unclear. The CDR3 is 15 amino acids. Trimming cost V 0 bases and J 1 base, with 6 bases left between them. From germline, CDR1 is ENHRY and CDR2 SYGVKD. As DNA, the CDR3 is TGTGCCATCAGTGAGTCTCTACAGAACACCGGGGAGCTGTTTTTT. Amino acid sequence: CAISESLQNTGELFF.

This sequence joins TRBV7-2 and TRBJ2-1; 10 bases fit TRBD2. Germline V gene sequence: CDR1 SGHTA, CDR2 FQGNSA. The length of the CDR3 is 15 residues. J lost 4 bases, V lost 5 bases, and 5 bases had no gene match. The CDR3 reads CASSRASGGYNEQFF. CDR3 DNA: TGTGCCAGCAGCAGAGCTAGCGGGGGATACAATGAGCAGTTCTTC. The whole variable domain, filled in from reference TRBV7-2 and TRBJ2-1, reads GAGVSQSPSNKVTEKGKDVELRCDPISGHTALYWYRQSLGQGLEFLIYFQGNSAPDKSGLPSDRFSAERTGGSVSTLTIQRTQQEDSAVYLCASSRASGGYNEQFFGPGTRLTVL.

V and J are TRBV7-2 and TRBJ1-5; tentatively, D is TRBD1 (6 bases). This CDR3 comprises 15 residues. Trimming removed 3 bases at V and 6 bases at J, with 15 bases between. The germline gives CDR1 SGHTA, CDR2 FQGNSA. The CDR3 nucleotides are TGTGCCAGCAGCTTGGCGGCAGGGGCGGGTCAGCCCCAGCATTTT. This encodes CASSLAAGAGQPQHF. The full variable domain, its missing parts supplied by reference TRBV7-2 and TRBJ1-5, is GAGVSQSPSNKVTEKGKDVELRCDPISGHTALYWYRQSLGQGLEFLIYFQGNSAPDKSGLPSDRFSAERTGGSVSTLTIQRTQQEDSAVYLCASSLAAGAGQPQHFGDGTRLSIL.

Only a few counts were recorded for this clonotype. The chain is built from TRBV6-4 and TRBJ2-1, with 7 positions matching TRBD2. CDR3 length: 15 residues. CDR1 and CDR2 (germline): MRHNA, SNTAGT. The V and J ends lost 6 bases and 0 bases, in that order; junction bases with no gene match: 5. The CDR3 spells CASSWGGSSYNEQFF. DNA for the CDR3: TGTGCCAGCAGCTGGGGGGGTAGCTCCTACAATGAGCAGTTCTTC.

Many counts were recorded for this clonotype. The chain uses TRBV29-1 and TRBJ1-4; tentatively, D is TRBD1 (5 bases). V was pared by 6 bases and J by 5 bases, with 13 bases between. CDR3 size: 13 residues. Germline CDR1 reads SQVTM; CDR2 reads ANQGSEA. In nucleotides, the CDR3 is TGCAGCGTCACCGGGACGGAGAATGAAAAACTGTTTTTT. This encodes CSVTGTENEKLFF.

This clonotype has ten or more counts. The chain has TRBV6-2 or TRBV6-3 and TRBJ1-3; D unresolved. Per germline, CDR1 MNHEY and CDR2 SVGEGT. The V end was cut by 5 bases, the J end by 0 bases, with 8 bases between. The CDR3 spans 14 residues. For the CDR3, the DNA is TGTGCCAGCAGTCCAACAAGCTCTGGAAACACCATATATTTT. Encoded protein: CASSPTSSGNTIYF.

This clonotype has only a few counts. J is TRBJ1-2 and V is TRBV2, with D perhaps TRBD1 (6 bases). CDR1 and CDR2 from the germline V gene are SNHLY and FYNNEI. The V and J ends lost 0 bases and 2 bases respectively, with 7 bases between them. The CDR3 is 14 amino acids. CDR3 in DNA: TGTGCCAGCAGTGAAGCGACAGGCAACTATGGCTACACCTTC. It specifies CASSEATGNYGYTF.

The rearrangement links TRBV6-2 or TRBV6-3 to TRBJ2-5; 12 bases align to TRBD2. The germline gives CDR1 MNHEY, CDR2 SVGEGT. The CDR3 extends over 16 amino acids. V dropped 2 bases and J dropped 4; count of bases not matched to a gene: 5. As DNA, the CDR3 is TGTGCCAGCAGTTACCGACTAGCGGGGGTTCGAGAGACCCAGTACTTC. Its translation: CASSYRLAGVRETQYF.

This clonotype was found many times. This chain uses TRBV7-2 with TRBJ1-2; D gene unclear. CDR1 SGHTA and CDR2 FQGNSA come from the germline V gene. The CDR3 loop spans 13 amino acids. With 1 base removed from V and 7 bases from J, the gap between germline ends came to 10 bases. CDR3 amino acids: CASSLDASGGYTF. The CDR3 region has the DNA TGTGCCAGCAGCTTAGATGCTAGCGGTGGCTACACCTTC.

This chain uses TRBV7-8 with TRBJ2-5; 8 nucleotides line up with TRBD1. The V segment lost 1 base and the J segment 2 bases; nucleotides outside the gene matches: 6. Germline V lookup: CDR1 SGHVS, CDR2 FQNEAQ. This CDR3 has 16 amino acids. The CDR3 nucleotides read TGTGCCAGCAGCTTAGTAGCTAGACAGGGGCAAGAGACCCAGTACTTC. Translated, it gives CASSLVARQGQETQYF.

The chain links TRBV28 to TRBJ2-2, with 7 bases lining up with TRBD2. Germline loops: CDR1 MDHEN, CDR2 SYDVKM. This CDR3 region has 15 residues. The V gene end was trimmed by 8 bases and the J gene end by 0 bases; junction bases not matched to a gene: 6. CDR3 amino acids: CASRPGGSNTGELFF. DNA of the CDR3: TGTGCCAGCCGCCCGGGAGGTTCGAACACCGGGGAGCTGTTTTTT.

The chain joins TRBV27 to TRBJ2-3, with TRBD2 matching 7 bases. With V trimmed by 3 bases and J by 8 bases, 8 bases remained unmatched. Germline loops: CDR1 MNHEY, CDR2 SMNVEV (reference sequence). The CDR3 loop spans 14 amino acids. The CDR3: CASSFRLALSTQYF. The CDR3 DNA is TGTGCCAGCAGTTTTAGACTAGCCCTGAGTACGCAGTATTTT.

This chain links TRBV18 with TRBJ1-2; TRBD1 aligns across 7 bases. The junction had 10 bases not matched to a gene; V was cut back by 1 base and J by 5 bases. This CDR3 comprises 16 residues. Germline V gene sequence: CDR1 KGHSH, CDR2 LQKENI. Here the CDR3 reads CASSPRQGPLTYGYTF. CDR3 in DNA: TGTGCCAGCTCACCACGACAGGGACCACTTACATATGGCTACACCTTC.

This clonotype was found a few times. This chain uses TRBV20-1 with TRBJ2-7, with TRBD2 matching 14 bases. The V gene end was trimmed by 3 bases and the J gene end by 3 bases; junction bases not matched to a gene: 13. CDR1 and CDR2 (germline): DFQATT, SNEGSKA (reference sequence). The length of the CDR3 is 18 residues. CDR3 residues: CSASQGLAGDSPSYEQYF. CDR3 DNA: TGCAGTGCTAGCCAGGGACTAGCGGGGGATAGTCCCAGCTACGAGCAGTACTTC.

This clonotype was detected many times. This chain links TRBV29-1 with TRBJ2-1, with D possibly TRBD2 on 6 matching bases. The germline gives CDR1 SQVTM, CDR2 ANQGSEA. The CDR3 runs to 13 residues. The V end lost 4 bases, the J end lost 7 bases, and 14 bases lay between the germline ends. DNA for the CDR3: TGCAGCGTTGCGCAGTCTGCGGGGAATGAGCAGTTCTTC. It translates to CSVAQSAGNEQFF.

This clonotype was counted a few times. This chain connects TRBV3-1 to TRBJ2-3; 12 bases are a match to TRBD2. The CDR3 runs to 17 residues. The junction had 4 bases not matched to a gene; V was cut back by 3 bases and J by 0 bases. Germline-derived CDR1 and CDR2 are LGHDT and YNNKEL (reference sequence). The CDR3 protein is CASSHGLAGISTDTQYF. CDR3 DNA: TGTGCCAGCAGCCATGGACTAGCGGGGATTAGCACAGATACGCAGTATTTT.